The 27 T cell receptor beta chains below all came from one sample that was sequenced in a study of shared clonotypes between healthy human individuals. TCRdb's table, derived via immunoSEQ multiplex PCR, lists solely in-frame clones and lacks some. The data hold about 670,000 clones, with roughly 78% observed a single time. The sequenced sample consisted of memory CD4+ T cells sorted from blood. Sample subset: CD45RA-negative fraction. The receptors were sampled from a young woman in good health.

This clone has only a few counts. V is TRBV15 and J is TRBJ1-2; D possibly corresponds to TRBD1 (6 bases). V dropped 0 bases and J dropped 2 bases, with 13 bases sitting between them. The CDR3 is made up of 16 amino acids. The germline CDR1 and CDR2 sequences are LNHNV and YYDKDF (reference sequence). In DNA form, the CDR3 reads TGTGCCACCAGCAGAGATTACGGGACATTGAACTATGGCTACACCTTC. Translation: CATSRDYGTLNYGYTF.

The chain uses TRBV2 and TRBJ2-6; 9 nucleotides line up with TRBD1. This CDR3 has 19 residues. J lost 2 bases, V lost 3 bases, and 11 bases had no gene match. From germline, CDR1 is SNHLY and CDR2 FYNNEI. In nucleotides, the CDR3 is TGTGCCAGCAGTGATAGGATATCGAGACAGGGGGCTGGGGCCAACGTCCTGACTTTC. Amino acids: CASSDRISRQGAGANVLTF.

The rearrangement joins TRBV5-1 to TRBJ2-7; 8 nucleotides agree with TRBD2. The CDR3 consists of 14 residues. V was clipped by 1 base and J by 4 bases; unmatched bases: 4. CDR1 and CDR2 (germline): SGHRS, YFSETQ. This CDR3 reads CASSLQGGRYEQYF. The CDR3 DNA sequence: TGCGCCAGCAGCTTGCAAGGCGGGAGGTACGAGCAGTACTTC.

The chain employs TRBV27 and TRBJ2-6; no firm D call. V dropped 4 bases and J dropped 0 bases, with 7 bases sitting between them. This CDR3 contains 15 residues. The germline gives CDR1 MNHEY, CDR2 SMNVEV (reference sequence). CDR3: CASSSYSSGANVLTF. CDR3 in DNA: TGTGCCAGCAGTTCGTACAGCTCTGGGGCCAACGTCCTGACTTTC.

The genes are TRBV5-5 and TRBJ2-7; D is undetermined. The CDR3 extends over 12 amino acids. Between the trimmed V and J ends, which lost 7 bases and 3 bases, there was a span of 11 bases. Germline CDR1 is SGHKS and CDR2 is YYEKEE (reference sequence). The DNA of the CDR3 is TGTGCCAGCCGGAAGGAGAACTACGAGCAGTACTTC. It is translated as CASRKENYEQYF.

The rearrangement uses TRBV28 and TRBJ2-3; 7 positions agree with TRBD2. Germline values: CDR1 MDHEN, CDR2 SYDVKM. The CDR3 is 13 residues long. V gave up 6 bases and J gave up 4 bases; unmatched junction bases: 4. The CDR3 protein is CASRWTSSDTQYF. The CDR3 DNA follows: TGTGCCAGCAGATGGACTAGTTCAGATACGCAGTATTTT.

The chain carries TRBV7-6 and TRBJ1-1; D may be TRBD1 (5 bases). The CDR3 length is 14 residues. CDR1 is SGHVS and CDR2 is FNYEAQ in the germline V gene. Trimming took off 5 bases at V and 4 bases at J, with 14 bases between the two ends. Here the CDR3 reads CASSPVPGTTEAFF. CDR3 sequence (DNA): TGTGCCAGCAGCCCGGTCCCGGGGACCACTGAAGCTTTCTTT. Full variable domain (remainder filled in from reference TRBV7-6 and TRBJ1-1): GAGVSQSPRYKVTKRGQDVALRCDPISGHVSLYWYRQALGQGPEFLTYFNYEAQQDKSGLPNDRFSAERPEGSISTLTIQRTEQRDSAMYRCASSPVPGTTEAFFGQGTRLTVV.

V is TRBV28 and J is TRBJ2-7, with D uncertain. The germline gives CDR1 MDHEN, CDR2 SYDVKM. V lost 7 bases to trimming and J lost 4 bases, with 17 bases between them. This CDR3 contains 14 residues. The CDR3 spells CASKLPTPPYEQYF. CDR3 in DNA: TGTGCCAGCAAGTTACCCACCCCCCCTTACGAGCAGTACTTC.

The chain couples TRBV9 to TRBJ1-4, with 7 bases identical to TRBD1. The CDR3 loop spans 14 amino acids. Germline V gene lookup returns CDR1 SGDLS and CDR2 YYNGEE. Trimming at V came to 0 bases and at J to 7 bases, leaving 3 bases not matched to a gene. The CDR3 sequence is CASSVGQGSEKLFF. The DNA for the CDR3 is TGTGCCAGCAGCGTAGGACAGGGTAGTGAAAAACTGTTTTTT.

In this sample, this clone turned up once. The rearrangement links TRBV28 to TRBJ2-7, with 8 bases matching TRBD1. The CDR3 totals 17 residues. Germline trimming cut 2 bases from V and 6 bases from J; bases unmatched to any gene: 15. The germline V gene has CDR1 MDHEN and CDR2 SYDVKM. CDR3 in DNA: TGTGCCAGCAGTTTAATTTCTCCCGTGGACAGGGATTCCGAGCAGTACTTC. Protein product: CASSLISPVDRDSEQYF.

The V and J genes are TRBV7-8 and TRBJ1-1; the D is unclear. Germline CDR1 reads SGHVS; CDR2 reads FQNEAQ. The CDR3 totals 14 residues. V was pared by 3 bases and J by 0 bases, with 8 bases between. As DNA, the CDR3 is TGTGCCAGCAGCTTTGGGCAAGTGAACACTGAAGCTTTCTTT. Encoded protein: CASSFGQVNTEAFF.

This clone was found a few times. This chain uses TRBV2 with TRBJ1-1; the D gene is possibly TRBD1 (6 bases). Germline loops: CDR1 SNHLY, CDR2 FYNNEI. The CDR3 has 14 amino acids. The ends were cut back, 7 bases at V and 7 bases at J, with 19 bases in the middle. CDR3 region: CASTFEGGRGEAFF. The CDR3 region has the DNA TGTGCCAGCACCTTCGAAGGGGGGAGAGGTGAAGCTTTCTTT.

The CDR3 loop reads CASSDVGTEAFF. Written as DNA, the CDR3 is TGTGCCAGCAGTGACGTGGGGACTGAAGCTTTCTTT. The chain couples TRBV6-4 to TRBJ1-1; no definite D call. The CDR3 loop spans 12 amino acids. Trimming removed 2 bases at V and 5 bases at J, with 6 bases between. Per germline, CDR1 MRHNA and CDR2 SNTAGT.

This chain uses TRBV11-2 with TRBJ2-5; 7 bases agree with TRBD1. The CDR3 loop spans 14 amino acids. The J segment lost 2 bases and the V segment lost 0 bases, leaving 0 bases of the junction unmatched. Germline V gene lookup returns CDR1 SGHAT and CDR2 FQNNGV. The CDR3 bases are TGTGCCAGCAGCTTAGACAGGGGGCAAGAGACCCAGTACTTC. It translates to CASSLDRGQETQYF.

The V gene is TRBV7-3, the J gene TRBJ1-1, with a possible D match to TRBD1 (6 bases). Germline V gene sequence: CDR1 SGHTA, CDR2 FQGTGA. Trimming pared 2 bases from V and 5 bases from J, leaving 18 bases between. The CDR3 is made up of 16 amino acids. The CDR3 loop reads CASSLSMTGAGTEAFF. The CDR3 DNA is TGTGCCAGCAGCTTATCGATGACGGGGGCAGGTACTGAAGCTTTCTTT.

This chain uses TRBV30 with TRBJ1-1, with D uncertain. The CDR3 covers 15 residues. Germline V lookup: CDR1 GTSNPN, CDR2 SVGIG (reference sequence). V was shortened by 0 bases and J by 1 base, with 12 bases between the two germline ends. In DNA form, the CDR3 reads TGTGCCTGGAGTGTACCTTGGCAGGCGAACACTGAAGCTTTCTTT. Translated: CAWSVPWQANTEAFF.

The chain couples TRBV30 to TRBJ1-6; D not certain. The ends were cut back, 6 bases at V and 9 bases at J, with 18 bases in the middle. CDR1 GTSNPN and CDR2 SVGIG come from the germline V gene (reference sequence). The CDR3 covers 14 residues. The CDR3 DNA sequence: TGTGCCTGCTCGATCGAGGGATGGGGTTCACCCCTCCACTTT. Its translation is CACSIEGWGSPLHF.

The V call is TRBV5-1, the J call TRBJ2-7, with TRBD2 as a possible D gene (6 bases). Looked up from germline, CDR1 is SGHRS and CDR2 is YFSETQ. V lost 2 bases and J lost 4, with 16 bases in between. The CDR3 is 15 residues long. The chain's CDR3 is CASSFSPGEQYEQYF. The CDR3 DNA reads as TGCGCCAGCAGCTTTTCGCCGGGAGAACAGTACGAGCAGTACTTC. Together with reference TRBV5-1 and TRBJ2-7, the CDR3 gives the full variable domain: KAGVTQTPRYLIKTRGQQVTLSCSPISGHRSVSWYQQTPGQGLQFLFEYFSETQRNKGNFPGRFSGRQFSNSRSEMNVSTLELGDSALYLCASSFSPGEQYEQYFGPGTRLTVT.

The CDR3 here is CASSLRNTIYEQYF. For the CDR3, the DNA is TGTGCCAGCAGCTTAAGGAACACCATCTACGAGCAGTACTTC. The genes are TRBV7-9 and TRBJ2-7; D is ambiguous. V gave up 2 bases and J gave up 3 bases, with 11 bases separating them. Germline assignment: CDR1 SEHNR and CDR2 FQNEAQ (reference sequence). The CDR3 loop spans 14 amino acids.

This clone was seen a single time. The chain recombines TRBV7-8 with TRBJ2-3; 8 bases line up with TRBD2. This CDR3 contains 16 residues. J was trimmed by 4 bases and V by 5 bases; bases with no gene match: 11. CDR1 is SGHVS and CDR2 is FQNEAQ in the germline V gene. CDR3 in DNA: TGTGCCAGCAGCCGCTCAATTAGCGGGACCCCAGATACGCAGTATTTT. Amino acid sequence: CASSRSISGTPDTQYF.

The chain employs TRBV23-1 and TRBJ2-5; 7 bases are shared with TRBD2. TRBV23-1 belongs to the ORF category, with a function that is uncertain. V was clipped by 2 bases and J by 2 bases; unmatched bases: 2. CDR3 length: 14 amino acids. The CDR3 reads CASSQKRGQETQYF. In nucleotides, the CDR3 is TGCGCCAGCAGTCAAAAGCGGGGACAAGAGACCCAGTACTTC.

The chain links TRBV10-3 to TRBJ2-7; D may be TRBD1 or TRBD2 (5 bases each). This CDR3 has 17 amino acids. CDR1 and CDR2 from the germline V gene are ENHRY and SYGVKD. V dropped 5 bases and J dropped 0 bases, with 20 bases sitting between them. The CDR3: CAISPRKGTVSSYEQYF. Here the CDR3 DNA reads TGTGCCATCAGTCCCCGCAAAGGGACCGTAAGCTCCTACGAGCAGTACTTC.

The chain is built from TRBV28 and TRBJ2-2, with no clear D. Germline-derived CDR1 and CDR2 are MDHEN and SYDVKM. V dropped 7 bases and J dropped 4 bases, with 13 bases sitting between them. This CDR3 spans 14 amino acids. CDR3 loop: CASIPVLVTGELFF. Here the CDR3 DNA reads TGTGCCAGCATCCCCGTCCTGGTCACCGGGGAGCTGTTTTTT. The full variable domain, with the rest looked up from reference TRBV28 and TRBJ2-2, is DVKVTQSSRYLVKRTGEKVFLECVQDMDHENMFWYRQDPGLGLRLIYFSYDVKMKEKGDIPEGYSVSREKKERFSLILESASTNQTSMYLCASIPVLVTGELFFGEGSRLTVL.

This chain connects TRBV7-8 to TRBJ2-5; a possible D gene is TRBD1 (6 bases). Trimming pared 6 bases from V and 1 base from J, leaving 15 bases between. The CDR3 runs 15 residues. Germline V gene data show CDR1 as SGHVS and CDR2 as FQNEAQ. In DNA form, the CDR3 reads TGTGCCAGCAGTCAACAGGGATTGGGCCAAGAGACCCAGTACTTC. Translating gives CASSQQGLGQETQYF.

CDR3 coding DNA: TGCAGCGTTGGCAGGGTGGAGAATGAGCAGTTCTTC. This gives the protein CSVGRVENEQFF. J is TRBJ2-1 and V is TRBV29-1; D is perhaps TRBD1 (5 bases). This CDR3 comprises 12 residues. Germline V lookup: CDR1 SQVTM, CDR2 ANQGSEA. The V gene lost 4 bases and the J gene lost 7 bases, with 11 bases spanning the gap.

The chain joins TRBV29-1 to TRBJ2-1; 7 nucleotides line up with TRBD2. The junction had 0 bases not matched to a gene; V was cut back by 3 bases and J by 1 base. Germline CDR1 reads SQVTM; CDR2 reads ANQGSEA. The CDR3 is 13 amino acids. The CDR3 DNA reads TGCAGCGTTGAGCGGGAGTCCTACAATGAGCAGTTCTTC. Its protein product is CSVERESYNEQFF.

Here the CDR3 reads CASSLQARNHNEQFF. The CDR3 DNA is TGTGCCAGCTCACTACAAGCCAGAAATCACAATGAGCAGTTCTTC. The chain is built from TRBV18 and TRBJ2-1; D unclear. The CDR3 loop spans 15 amino acids. Trimming left V 4 bases short and J 5 bases short, with 15 bases between. Germline values: CDR1 KGHSH, CDR2 LQKENI.